This T cell receptor beta chain was found in a study of human CD8 memory T cell subsets. Study-wide findings and caveats: Beta chains of the T cell receptor were the only chains the study sequenced. T cells showing similarly high diversity were the stem-like memory and precursor exhausted cells, not the effector memory cells.

UMI-labeled 5' RACE was used to make TCR beta libraries. With the 5' RACE reads reprocessed, TCRdb shows one record per CDR3 protein and no DNA. Recorded here are roughly 17,000 distinct CDR3 sequences; the top ten clones represent 4.5% to 6%. With regard to this clonotype: Its matching antigen is unknown.

A CCR7+ PD-1- TIGIT- phenotype characterized the stem-like memory CD8+ T cells (TSTEM). This CDR3 is built from 16 residues. Germline lookup yields CDR1 SGHAT and CDR2 FQDESV (reference sequence). The sequence derives from a human donor in good health. The sequencing sample was made of CD8+ stem-like memory T cells (TSCM and TCM) sorted from PBMCs. Subset noted: stem-like memory CD8 T cells (TSTEM), CCR7+ PD-1- TIGIT-. The chain links TRBV11-1 to TRBJ2-1; TCRdb's D call, TRBD2, is unchecked because there is no DNA. CDR3 region: CASSLSRLADYNEQFF.